The entry below gives a single T cell receptor (beta chain) sequence along with its context. Per germline, CDR1 SGHNT and CDR2 YYREEE (reference sequence). The length of the CDR3 is 13 residues. Trimming took 4 bases from V and 3 from J; bases not matched to a gene: 2. The data are from a study of blood T cell repertoires in COVID-19. About the study: Spain, Italy and the United States supplied samples that represented acute and convalescent COVID-19. PBMCs, B-cell-depleted T cells, or T cells were the source of the cDNA or gDNA that made up the material.

It was during active infection that Seattle patients were enrolled and then longitudinally followed. Per the original methods: Reference gene primers were amplified, and this amplification served to estimate nucleated cell counts. Clones were read by immunoSEQ multiplex PCR, and TCRdb kept only the in-frame ones, dropping some. The DNA gave D and trimming, while V, J and clone size come from that table. This table holds a few hundred thousand clones, approximately 90% found once. The receptor comes from a woman aged 50 to 60 with COVID-19, enrolled during active disease. The chain recombines TRBV5-4 with TRBJ2-5; 8 positions agree with TRBD2. The sample was peripheral blood. CDR3 amino acids: CASSLGLEETQYF. DNA of the CDR3: TGTGCCAGCAGCCTGGGACTAGAAGAGACCCAGTACTTC.